A selection of T cell receptor beta chains follows, all from one sample in a study of blood T cells in healthy people across ages. TCRdb analysed the 5' RACE reads with MiXCR anew, one entry per CDR3 protein. The repertoire holds a few hundred thousand distinct CDR3 sequences, with about 49% as singletons. Sequencing was done on a sample of blood. The receptors derive from a man aged 60-69 years in good health. CDR3s include the opening cysteine and the closing phenylalanine or tryptophan. Fields, in order: V gene, D gene, clone size, J gene, CDR3 DNA, CDR3 protein. The D gene is left open where the match is weak. The size entry is marked missing in some rows and otherwise reads once, few, many or a size class.

TRBV4-2	TRBD2	many	TRBJ2-5	TGTGCCAGCAGCCAACGACCTCTAGCGGGAGCTGCACGGGGGACCCAGTACTTC	CASSQRPLAGAARGTQYF
TRBV29-1	TRBD1	NA	TRBJ2-3	TGCAGCGTTGGAACAGGGGGGCGCACAGATACGCAGTATTTT	CSVGTGGRTDTQYF
TRBV27	NA	NA	TRBJ1-4	TGTGCCAGCAGTTTTGGGCAGTTCGGAGAAAAACTGTTTTTT	CASSFGQFGEKLFF
TRBV2	TRBD1	once	TRBJ2-3	TGTGCCAGCAGTGGAGGGGGCGGGAGCACAGATACGCAGTATTTT	CASSGGGGSTDTQYF
TRBV7-2	TRBD2	NA	TRBJ2-1	TGTGCCAGCAGCTTAGGGGGCTGGCCGGGAGGCTTCAATGAGCAGTTCTTC	CASSLGGWPGGFNEQFF
TRBV29-1	TRBD2	many	TRBJ2-7	TGCAGCGTTGGCCTAGCGGAGAACTACGAGCAGTACTTC	CSVGLAENYEQYF
TRBV15	TRBD2	NA	TRBJ2-7	TGTGCCACCAGCAGAAACCTTGGGACTAGCGGGAGTAAACACGAGCAGTACTTC	CATSRNLGTSGSKHEQYF
TRBV5-1	TRBD1	NA	TRBJ2-2	TGTGCCAGCTCCTCCGGGACAGGGTTCCCCGGGGAGCTGTTTTTT	CASSSGTGFPGELFF
TRBV7-2	TRBD2	few	TRBJ2-1	TGTGCCAGCAGCTTATTAGGCGGGACTAGTGGGAGTACTGAGCAGTTCTTC	CASSLLGGTSGSTEQFF
TRBV5-6	NA	NA	TRBJ2-7	TGTGCCAGCAGCTTCCGGACTACCTACGAGCAGTACTTC	CASSFRTTYEQYF
TRBV12-3/TRBV12-4	TRBD2	few	TRBJ2-3	TGTGCCAGCAGTTTAGTAGCGGGAAGCTACACAGATACGCAGTATTTT	CASSLVAGSYTDTQYF
TRBV4-1	TRBD2	NA	TRBJ2-5	TGCGCCAGCAGCCAAGGACTAGCGGGGGGACGCCAAGAGACCCAGTACTTC	CASSQGLAGGRQETQYF
TRBV7-2	TRBD2	many	TRBJ2-1	TGTGCCAGCAGCTTAGCGGCTAGCGGGTCTTACAATGAGCAGTTCTTC	CASSLAASGSYNEQFF
TRBV30	NA	many	TRBJ1-4	TGTGCCTGGATGGGAAGCGCGCTTAATGAAAAACTGTTTTTT	CAWMGSALNEKLFF
TRBV7-2	NA	NA	TRBJ2-1	TGTGCCAGCAGCGGTGACTGGATCGCCAATGAGCAGTTCTTC	CASSGDWIANEQFF
TRBV10-3	NA	NA	TRBJ1-1	TGTGCCATCAGTGAAGACAGAAACACTGAAGCTTTCTTT	CAISEDRNTEAFF
TRBV9	NA	NA	TRBJ2-1	TGTGCCAGCAGCGAGTCGGGAGACCACTACAATGAGCAGTTCTTC	CASSESGDHYNEQFF
TRBV4-2	NA	NA	TRBJ2-1	TGTGCCAGCAGCCAAGAAGGAGGGAGTGGGCAGTTCTTC	CASSQEGGSGQFF
TRBV20-1	NA	NA	TRBJ2-3	TGCAGTGCCACAAGTCTTCGCGCAGATACGCAGTATTTT	CSATSLRADTQYF
TRBV5-8	TRBD1	few	TRBJ1-5	TGTGCCAGTTCGACAGGGTTCCGCAATCAGCCCCAGCATTTT	CASSTGFRNQPQHF
TRBV6-6	TRBD2	NA	TRBJ2-7	TGTGCCAGCATGGCTAGCGGGAAACTCAATGAGCAGTACTTC	CASMASGKLNEQYF
TRBV27	NA	few	TRBJ1-2	TGTGCCAGCAGCCCATGGCGGGGGGCGAACTATGGCTACACCTTC	CASSPWRGANYGYTF
TRBV20-1	TRBD1	many	TRBJ2-5	TGCAGTGCTACTAGACAGGGGCTTTTCGAGACCCAGTACTTC	CSATRQGLFETQYF
TRBV12-3/TRBV12-4	TRBD2	NA	TRBJ2-5	TGTGCCAGCAGTTCCCATAGCGGGAGAGAGACCCAGTACTTC	CASSSHSGRETQYF
TRBV7-9	NA	few	TRBJ2-1	TGTGCCAGCAGCCGGGACCTTGGGTACTACAATGAGCAGTTCTTC	CASSRDLGYYNEQFF
TRBV6-2/TRBV6-3	NA	NA	TRBJ2-7	TGTGCCAGCGGTAATCGGGACCAATCCCCTTTCTACGAGCAGTACTTC	CASGNRDQSPFYEQYF
TRBV6-2/TRBV6-3	NA	NA	TRBJ2-7	TGTGCCAGCACCGCACTGGATGAGCAGTACTTC	CASTALDEQYF
TRBV12-3/TRBV12-4	TRBD2	NA	TRBJ2-3	TGTGCCAGCAGTTGGACTAGCGGGGGCCGGAGAGATACGCAGTATTTT	CASSWTSGGRRDTQYF
TRBV11-1	TRBD1	many	TRBJ2-3	TGTGCCAGCAGACTCCGGGACAGGGCGTCCACAGATACGCAGTATTTT	CASRLRDRASTDTQYF
TRBV7-9	NA	few	TRBJ2-1	TGTGCCAGCAGCTCCTACGATGAGCAGTTCTTC	CASSSYDEQFF
TRBV6-1	TRBD1	NA	TRBJ1-4	TGTGCCAGCGGGACAGCCATCATGGGACTGTTTTTT	CASGTAIMGLFF
TRBV7-2	TRBD1	NA	TRBJ1-6	TGTGCCAGCAGCTTACTGGACAGGGGGAATTCACCCCTCCACTTT	CASSLLDRGNSPLHF
TRBV4-2	TRBD2	NA	TRBJ2-5	TGTGCCAGCAGCCAAACCTTAGCGGGGGGGCAAGAGACCCAGTACTTC	CASSQTLAGGQETQYF
TRBV20-1	TRBD1	NA	TRBJ2-5	TGCAGTGCTAGAGATCAGGGGGCCGGCGGGACCCAGTACTTC	CSARDQGAGGTQYF
TRBV20-1	TRBD2	once	TRBJ2-1	TGCAGTGCCCCCGGAAGTAGCGGGGTCCGCAATGAGCAGTTCTTC	CSAPGSSGVRNEQFF
TRBV2	TRBD2	NA	TRBJ2-1	TGTGCCAGCATGTGGGAAGCGGGATGGAGTGAGCAGTTCTTC	CASMWEAGWSEQFF
TRBV10-3	NA	few	TRBJ1-5	TGTGCCATCAGTGATGGGAATCAGCCCCAGCATTTT	CAISDGNQPQHF
TRBV6-1	NA	NA	TRBJ2-1	TGTGCCATCAAAAGCGGCCGTATCCAAGAGACCCAGTTCTTC	CAIKSGRIQETQFF
TRBV12-3/TRBV12-4	TRBD1	once	TRBJ1-2	TGTGCCAGCAGTTGGCGGGACAGGGGTAGTGATGGCTACACCTTC	CASSWRDRGSDGYTF
TRBV9	NA	NA	TRBJ1-2	TGTGCCAGCAGCGGAGCCACGGATCACTATGGCTACACCTTC	CASSGATDHYGYTF
TRBV12-3/TRBV12-4	TRBD1	NA	TRBJ1-5	TGTGCCACCTCGGGACAGCAGAATCAGCCCCAGCATTTT	CATSGQQNQPQHF
TRBV7-3	NA	NA	TRBJ2-3	TGTGCCAGCAGCCCGGGACACAAAGGAGATACGCAGTATTTT	CASSPGHKGDTQYF
TRBV6-1	TRBD2	NA	TRBJ2-7	TGTGCCAGCAGCCGCGGGACTAGCGCTTCCTACGAGCAGTACTTC	CASSRGTSASYEQYF
TRBV7-9	NA	NA	TRBJ2-7	TGTGCCAGCAGCTCGCGCGGTGGCCCGACTAGGGAGGCCCCAGGCGAGCAGTACTTC	CASSSRGGPTREAPGEQYF
TRBV7-9	NA	NA	TRBJ1-1	TGCGCCAGCAGCTTCAAGGCCCGTAACACTGAAGCTTTCTTT	CASSFKARNTEAFF
TRBV15	TRBD2	NA	TRBJ2-3	TGTGCCACCAGCAGAGATGGGGGACTAGCGGTCCCCACAGATACGCAGTATTTT	CATSRDGGLAVPTDTQYF
TRBV25-1	TRBD2	NA	TRBJ2-1	TGTGCCAGCAGGACTAGCGGGAGGGCGGGTGAGCAGTTCTTC	CASRTSGRAGEQFF
TRBV29-1	TRBD1	NA	TRBJ1-1	TGCAGCGTTCTTCGACAGGGGCGCATGAACACTGAAGCTTTCTTT	CSVLRQGRMNTEAFF
TRBV7-2	NA	few	TRBJ2-3	TGTGCCAGCAGCTTAGCCCTCCTAAGCACAGATACGCAGTATTTT	CASSLALLSTDTQYF
TRBV6-5	TRBD2	NA	TRBJ2-7	TGTGCCAGCAGTTTCGGACTAGCGGGAGGCGAGCAGTACTTC	CASSFGLAGGEQYF
TRBV7-3	NA	NA	TRBJ2-7	TGTGCCAGCAGCTCAGGGGTCTCATCCCACGAGCAGTACTTC	CASSSGVSSHEQYF
TRBV30	TRBD1	few	TRBJ1-5	TGTGCCTGGAGTGTACCCCAAATGAAGACAGGGATGAGCAATCAGCCCCAGCATTTT	CAWSVPQMKTGMSNQPQHF
TRBV20-1	TRBD1	NA	TRBJ1-5	TGCAGTGCTAGAGATGGGGACAGGGTGTCGGGTAGGAGCAATCAGCCCCAGCATTTT	CSARDGDRVSGRSNQPQHF
TRBV3-1	NA	NA	TRBJ2-7	TGTGCCAGCAGCTTTTTCGGACGGGGATCGGACGAGCAGTACTTC	CASSFFGRGSDEQYF